Listed below are T cell receptor beta chains from one sample, sequenced in a study of cytomegalovirus exposure and HLA in healthy donors. Libraries were prepared by immunoSEQ multiplex PCR; TCRdb keeps only in-frame clonotypes and omits some of them. This sample carries under 150,000 clones, 73% of them seen once, and the ten largest clones take 14%. Sequencing was performed on PBMCs. All receptors come from a human donor in good health. Both conserved end residues are part of each CDR3. The D gene is left open where the match is weak. Rows give clone size only sometimes, using once, few, many, or a class for an expanded clone.

DNA,CDR3,J,size,D,V
TGCGCCAGCAGCCGCGGACTAGCCCTCGGACTCTACTACTACGAGCAGTACTTC,CASSRGLALGLYYYEQYF,TRBJ2-7,NA,TRBD2,TRBV5-1
TGTGCCAGCAGGGCTCGAAGCGGGGGGTCGAAAGAGCAGTACTTC,CASRARSGGSKEQYF,TRBJ2-5,NA,TRBD2,TRBV2
TGTGCCAGCAGCCAACAGGGCACTAATGAAAAACTGTTTTTT,CASSQQGTNEKLFF,TRBJ1-4,NA,NA,TRBV28
TGCGCCAGCAGCCAAGTAGGGACAGGGGAAAACGGCTACACCTTC,CASSQVGTGENGYTF,TRBJ1-2,once,TRBD1,TRBV4-1
TGCGCCAGCGGGACTAGCGGGAGCTCCTACAATGAGCAGTTCTTC,CASGTSGSSYNEQFF,TRBJ2-1,NA,TRBD2,TRBV10-1
TGTGCCAGCAGCCAGGCGAATGAAAAACTGTTTTTT,CASSQANEKLFF,TRBJ1-4,NA,NA,TRBV13
TGTGCCAGCAGCTTAGGTTATAGCGGGAGGGGGTACCAAGAGACCCAGTACTTC,CASSLGYSGRGYQETQYF,TRBJ2-5,NA,TRBD2,TRBV11-2
TGTGCCAGCAGGCAGACAGGGTTCGGCGGGGAGCTGTTTTTT,CASRQTGFGGELFF,TRBJ2-2,few,TRBD1,TRBV6-5
TGTGCCAGTAGTAAGACAGCTTATAGCAATCAGCCCCAGCATTTT,CASSKTAYSNQPQHF,TRBJ1-5,NA,NA,TRBV19
TGTGCCAGCAGCCAAGTAACGCTTTCAAGCCACGAGCAGTACTTC,CASSQVTLSSHEQYF,TRBJ2-7,NA,NA,TRBV4-2
TGTGCCAGCAGCTCTACCCCTGGACAGGTCTCCTACGAGCAGTACTTC,CASSSTPGQVSYEQYF,TRBJ2-7,few,TRBD1,TRBV7-9
TGTGCCAGCAGAACCACGACTAGCGGGAGCTACGAGCAGTACTTC,CASRTTTSGSYEQYF,TRBJ2-7,NA,TRBD2,TRBV2
TGTGCCACCCAGGTGGGTAATCAGCCCCAGCATTTT,CATQVGNQPQHF,TRBJ1-5,NA,NA,TRBV19
TGTGCTAGCAGCAATGGGGCAGCGGGCGGGGAGCTGTTTTTT,CASSNGAAGGELFF,TRBJ2-2,NA,NA,TRBV7-7
TGTGCCAGCAGCTTAAGGGGCGGACTAAACACCGGGGAGCTGTTTTTT,CASSLRGGLNTGELFF,TRBJ2-2,NA,NA,TRBV7-2
TGCGCCAGCAGCGAACCGACAGGGTATTCACCCCTCCACTTT,CASSEPTGYSPLHF,TRBJ1-6,NA,TRBD1,TRBV5-1
TGTGCCAGCAGCGGCGGATCAGCAGAGACCCAGTACTTC,CASSGGSAETQYF,TRBJ2-5,NA,NA,TRBV9
TGTGCCAGCAGCGACCGGGTAAGGACTGAAGCTTTCTTT,CASSDRVRTEAFF,TRBJ1-1,NA,NA,TRBV7-9
TGTGCCAGCAGGGACAGACTGAACACTGAAGCTTTCTTT,CASRDRLNTEAFF,TRBJ1-1,few,NA,TRBV2
TGCGCCAGCAGTGAGTCAAGACGGAGTCAAGAGACCCAGTACTTC,CASSESRRSQETQYF,TRBJ2-5,NA,NA,TRBV10-2
TGTGCCAGCAGCTCCCAGGGACAGGGAGGGGAGACCCAGTACTTC,CASSSQGQGGETQYF,TRBJ2-5,NA,TRBD1,TRBV13
TGCGCCAGCAGCCAACTACAAATCGGGATGCCAGAGACCCAGTACTTC,CASSQLQIGMPETQYF,TRBJ2-5,NA,NA,TRBV4-1
TGTGCCAGCAGCTTGGTGTCGACTAGCGGTACCGGGGAGCTGTTTTTT,CASSLVSTSGTGELFF,TRBJ2-2,NA,TRBD2,TRBV11-3
TGTGCCAGCAGCCTATACACCGGGGAGCTGTTTTTT,CASSLYTGELFF,TRBJ2-2,NA,NA,TRBV5-4
TGTGCCAGCAGCGGTGAGGAGTTGGAAGCTTTCTTT,CASSGEELEAFF,TRBJ1-1,few,NA,TRBV2
TGTGCCAGTAGTGCTAACAGGGGCACTGAAGCTTTCTTT,CASSANRGTEAFF,TRBJ1-1,NA,TRBD1,TRBV19
TGTGCCAGCTCCGGGACACCCCAAGAAGTCTATGGCTACACCTTC,CASSGTPQEVYGYTF,TRBJ1-2,NA,NA,TRBV18
TGTGCCAGCAGCTTAGGTAGCGGGAGGGGCAATGAGCAGTTCTTC,CASSLGSGRGNEQFF,TRBJ2-1,NA,TRBD2,TRBV13
TGTGCCAGTAGGCTATGGGACATTAGCAATCAGCCCCAGCATTTT,CASRLWDISNQPQHF,TRBJ1-5,NA,NA,TRBV19
TGTGCCAGCAGCTCCCTAGCGGGAGGGCCGTATACGCAGTATTTT,CASSSLAGGPYTQYF,TRBJ2-3,NA,TRBD2,TRBV11-2
TGTGCCAGCGGAGGGAAAGGCTACACCTTC,CASGGKGYTF,TRBJ1-2,NA,NA,TRBV9
TGTGCCAGCTCACCACCGGGGCCTGGGGAGCAGTACTTC,CASSPPGPGEQYF,TRBJ2-7,NA,NA,TRBV18
TGCAGCGTGGGAGGTGGTCGGGGGTCCTTTAAAGAGACCCAGTACTTC,CSVGGGRGSFKETQYF,TRBJ2-5,few,NA,TRBV29-1
TGCGCCACCCTCCGGGACAGGGGGCCGGCTACTGAAGCTTTCTTT,CATLRDRGPATEAFF,TRBJ1-1,NA,TRBD1,TRBV10-1
TGCAGTGCTAACAGGAACACTGAAGCTTTCTTT,CSANRNTEAFF,TRBJ1-1,NA,NA,TRBV20-1
TGCAGCGTTGATCCTAGCGAGTATGAGACCCAGTACTTC,CSVDPSEYETQYF,TRBJ2-5,once,NA,TRBV29-1
TGTGCCAGCATCTCTTCCGGAAACACCATATATTTT,CASISSGNTIYF,TRBJ1-3,NA,NA,TRBV6-5
TGTGCCAGCAGGGGACTAGCGGCACCCCCTTACGAGCAGTACTTC,CASRGLAAPPYEQYF,TRBJ2-7,NA,TRBD2,TRBV2
TGTGCCAGCAGCCTTCGACAGGGGGCGGGGAACACTGAAGCTTTCTTT,CASSLRQGAGNTEAFF,TRBJ1-1,NA,TRBD1,TRBV11-2
TGTGCCAGCAGTCAGGGAGGGGACACTGAAGCTTTCTTT,CASSQGGDTEAFF,TRBJ1-1,NA,NA,TRBV9
TGCGCCAGCAGCCAGTCCCGTAAACCAGATAGCAATCAGCCCCAGCATTTT,CASSQSRKPDSNQPQHF,TRBJ1-5,NA,NA,TRBV4-1
TGCGCCAGCAGCCAGACCGACACCTATGGCTACACCTTC,CASSQTDTYGYTF,TRBJ1-2,NA,NA,TRBV5-1
TGCAGTGCCCAGGGGGCCAACGTCCTGACTTTC,CSAQGANVLTF,TRBJ2-6,NA,NA,TRBV20-1
TGTGCCAGCAGCTTAGGAGGGTGGAGCTCCTACGAGCAGTACTTC,CASSLGGWSSYEQYF,TRBJ2-7,NA,NA,TRBV11-2
TGTGCCTGGAGTGTACAAGGAGCGGAGACCCAGTACTTC,CAWSVQGAETQYF,TRBJ2-5,few,NA,TRBV30
TGTGCCAGCAGCCAAAAGGGGAGGCCAGACCTCTCTGGGGCCAACGTCCTGACTTTC,CASSQKGRPDLSGANVLTF,TRBJ2-6,NA,NA,TRBV14
TGTGCCAGCAGTTTGCCCCTCCGGGAGAGGAACACCGGGGAGCTGTTTTTT,CASSLPLRERNTGELFF,TRBJ2-2,NA,NA,TRBV7-9
TGTGCCAGCAGCGGAACAACAGAGACTAATGAAAAACTGTTTTTT,CASSGTTETNEKLFF,TRBJ1-4,NA,NA,TRBV7-6
TGTGCCAGCAGTTTAACCGGGACAGGTAACTACGAGCAGTACTTC,CASSLTGTGNYEQYF,TRBJ2-7,NA,TRBD1,TRBV7-9
TGTGCCTGGAGTGTTCGCGGGAGGCAAGAGACCCAGTACTTC,CAWSVRGRQETQYF,TRBJ2-5,NA,TRBD2,TRBV30
TGTGCTAGTGGGCCTCCCGGGTCAGGGTACACTGAAGCTTTCTTT,CASGPPGSGYTEAFF,TRBJ1-1,NA,NA,TRBV12-5
TGTGCCAGCAGCCTAGCGGGAGAGAACACCGGGGAGCTGTTTTTT,CASSLAGENTGELFF,TRBJ2-2,NA,TRBD2,TRBV6-5